This TCR beta chain was profiled in a study of blood T cell repertoires in COVID-19. In the study overall: COVID-19 samples collected from the United States, Italy and Spain covered acute and convalescent phases. Sample material is recorded as cDNA or gDNA derived from T cells, B-cell-depleted T cells, or PBMCs.

V dropped 5 bases and J dropped 8; count of bases not matched to a gene: 6. Germline lookup yields CDR1 SEHNR and CDR2 FQNEAQ (reference sequence). The CDR3 is 15 residues long. The authors' processing: Amplification of reference gene primers was used by the study to estimate nucleated cell counts. Sequenced by immunoSEQ multiplex PCR; TCRdb stores in-frame clones only, minus some. V, J and clone size are taken as reported in that table, and D and trimming were inferred from the DNA itself. This table holds 100,000 to 150,000 clones, approximately 71% found once. This clone was observed many times. This sequence joins TRBV7-9 and TRBJ2-1, with 13 bases that match TRBD2. The sequence was obtained from a woman between 65 and 79 years old with acute or convalescent COVID-19. Sequencing was carried out using peripheral blood. This CDR3 reads CASSPTSGGGDEQFF. The DNA of the CDR3 is TGTGCCAGCAGCCCAACTAGCGGGGGGGGCGATGAGCAGTTCTTC.